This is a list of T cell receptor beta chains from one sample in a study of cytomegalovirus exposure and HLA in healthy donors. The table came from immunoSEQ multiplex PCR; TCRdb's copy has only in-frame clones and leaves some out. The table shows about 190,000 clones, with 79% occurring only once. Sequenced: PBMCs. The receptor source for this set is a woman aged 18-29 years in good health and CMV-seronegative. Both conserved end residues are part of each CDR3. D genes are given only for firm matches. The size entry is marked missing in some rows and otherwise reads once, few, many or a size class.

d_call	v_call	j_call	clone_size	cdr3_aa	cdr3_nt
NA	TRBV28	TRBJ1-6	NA	CASRYLQGNSPLHF	TGTGCCAGCAGGTACCTCCAGGGGAATTCACCCCTCCACTTT
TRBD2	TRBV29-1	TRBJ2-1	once	CSVEGRLAGGGQFF	TGCAGCGTTGAAGGTCGACTAGCGGGAGGAGGCCAGTTCTTC
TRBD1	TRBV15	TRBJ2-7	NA	CATSSTGVGPDPISYEQYF	TGTGCCACCAGCAGTACAGGGGTTGGGCCCGACCCAATCTCCTACGAGCAGTACTTC
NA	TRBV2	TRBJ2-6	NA	CASTEDSGANVLTF	TGTGCCAGCACGGAGGACTCTGGGGCCAACGTCCTGACTTTC
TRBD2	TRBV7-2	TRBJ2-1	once	CASSRGTSGGSYNEQFF	TGTGCCAGCAGCCGTGGGACTAGCGGGGGAAGCTACAATGAGCAGTTCTTC
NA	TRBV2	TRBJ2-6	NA	CASIPDRSGANVLTF	TGTGCCAGCATTCCCGACAGGTCTGGGGCCAACGTCCTGACTTTC
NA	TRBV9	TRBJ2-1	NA	CASSVGNRNNEQFF	TGTGCCAGCAGCGTAGGGAACAGAAACAATGAGCAGTTCTTC
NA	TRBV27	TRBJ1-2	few	CASSFTARGYGYTF	TGTGCCAGCAGTTTCACAGCCCGGGGGTATGGCTACACCTTC
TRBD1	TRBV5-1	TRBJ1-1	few	CASSFYRGGTEAFF	TGCGCCAGCAGCTTCTACAGGGGGGGGACTGAAGCTTTCTTT
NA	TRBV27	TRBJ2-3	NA	CASSFEVTTSTDTQYF	TGTGCCAGCAGTTTCGAGGTAACAACTAGCACAGATACGCAGTATTTT
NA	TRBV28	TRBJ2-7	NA	CASISFQGFHEQYF	TGTGCCAGCATATCCTTCCAGGGATTCCACGAGCAGTACTTC
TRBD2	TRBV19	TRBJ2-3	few	CASSRTSGVGLTDTQYF	TGTGCCAGTAGTCGGACTAGCGGGGTGGGCCTCACAGATACGCAGTATTTT
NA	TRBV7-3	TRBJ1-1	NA	CASSSQGGTEAFF	TGTGCCAGCAGCTCCCAGGGCGGCACTGAAGCTTTCTTT
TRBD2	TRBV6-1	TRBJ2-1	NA	CASSDRGASGSKYEQFF	TGTGCCAGCAGTGACAGAGGGGCTAGCGGGAGTAAGTATGAGCAGTTCTTC
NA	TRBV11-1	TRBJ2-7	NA	CASSFGNRDTDYEQYF	TGTGCCAGCAGCTTCGGGAACCGAGACACCGACTACGAGCAGTACTTC
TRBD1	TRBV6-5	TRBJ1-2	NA	CASSYQQGNYGYTF	TGTGCCAGCAGTTACCAACAGGGGAACTATGGCTACACCTTC
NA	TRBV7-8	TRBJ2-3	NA	CASTQQHSTDTQYF	TGTGCCAGCACACAACAACACAGCACAGATACGCAGTATTTT
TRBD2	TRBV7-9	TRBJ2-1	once	CASSLVGSGGPGEQFF	TGTGCCAGCAGCTTAGTGGGTTCGGGGGGGCCGGGTGAGCAGTTCTTC
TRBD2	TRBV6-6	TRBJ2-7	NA	CASSAGTSGLYEQYF	TGTGCCAGCAGTGCGGGGACTAGCGGCCTCTACGAGCAGTACTTC
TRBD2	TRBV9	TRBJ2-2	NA	CASSAQTSGSLTGELFF	TGTGCCAGCAGCGCCCAAACTAGCGGGAGTCTCACCGGGGAGCTGTTTTTT
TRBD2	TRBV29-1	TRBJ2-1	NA	CSAGLAEINEQFF	TGCAGCGCGGGACTAGCGGAGATCAATGAGCAGTTCTTC
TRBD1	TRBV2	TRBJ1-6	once	CASSGDRGFGSPLHF	TGTGCCAGCAGTGGGGACAGGGGTTTTGGTTCACCCCTCCACTTT
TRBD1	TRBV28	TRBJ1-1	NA	CASSQMTGWSTEAFF	TGTGCCAGCAGTCAAATGACAGGGTGGTCCACTGAAGCTTTCTTT
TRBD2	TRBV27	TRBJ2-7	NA	CASSYSGRDEQYF	TGTGCCAGCAGTTACAGCGGGAGGGACGAGCAGTACTTC
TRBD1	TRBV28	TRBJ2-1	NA	CASSPTGSSEQFF	TGTGCCAGCAGTCCGACAGGGTCCAGTGAGCAGTTCTTC
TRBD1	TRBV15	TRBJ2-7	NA	CATSRDPGARTGDVYF	TGTGCCACCAGCAGAGACCCCGGAGCCCGGACAGGGGATGTATACTTC
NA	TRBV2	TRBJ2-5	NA	CASSDTQGSREQYF	TGTGCCAGCAGTGATACGCAGGGGTCTAGGGAGCAGTACTTC
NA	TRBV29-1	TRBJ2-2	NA	CSVEEQTAMNTGELFF	TGCAGCGTTGAAGAACAGACAGCAATGAACACCGGGGAGCTGTTTTTT
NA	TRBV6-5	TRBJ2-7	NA	CASRHRALSYEQYF	TGTGCCAGCAGACACAGGGCCCTCTCCTACGAGCAGTACTTC
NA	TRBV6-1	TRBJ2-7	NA	CASSGVAGKGQYEQYF	TGTGCCAGCAGTGGGGTGGCAGGGAAGGGCCAATACGAGCAGTACTTC
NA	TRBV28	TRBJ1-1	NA	CASISGRRTEAFF	TGTGCCAGCATCTCAGGGAGGCGCACTGAAGCTTTCTTT
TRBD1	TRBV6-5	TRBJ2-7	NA	CASSLYAGGSYEQYF	TGTGCCAGCAGTTTGTATGCAGGGGGTTCCTACGAGCAGTACTTC